This T cell receptor (beta chain) stems from a study of shared clonotypes between healthy human individuals. Using immunoSEQ multiplex PCR, the repertoire was profiled, and TCRdb retains in-frame clones only, with some absent. The sample contains 2 million to 2.5 million clones, about 95% of which appear only once. Trimming shortened V by 6 bases and J by 2 bases, and 16 bases separated the two germline ends. The CDR3 is made up of 16 amino acids. Germline V gene data show CDR1 as LGHNA and CDR2 as YSLEER. Naive CD8 cells lacked CD45RO and underwent positive selection for CCR7, leaving out terminally differentiated effector memory CD45RA+ cells.

The gene calls are TRBV4-3 and TRBJ1-4; weak D call: TRBD1 (5 bases). Material for sequencing was naive CD8+ T cells sorted from blood. The clonotype was recovered from a man aged 18 to 30 in good health. This CDR3 is CASRNLGVSTNEKLFF. CDR3 nucleotides: TGCGCCAGCAGGAACTTGGGGGTTTCGACTAATGAAAAACTGTTTTTT.